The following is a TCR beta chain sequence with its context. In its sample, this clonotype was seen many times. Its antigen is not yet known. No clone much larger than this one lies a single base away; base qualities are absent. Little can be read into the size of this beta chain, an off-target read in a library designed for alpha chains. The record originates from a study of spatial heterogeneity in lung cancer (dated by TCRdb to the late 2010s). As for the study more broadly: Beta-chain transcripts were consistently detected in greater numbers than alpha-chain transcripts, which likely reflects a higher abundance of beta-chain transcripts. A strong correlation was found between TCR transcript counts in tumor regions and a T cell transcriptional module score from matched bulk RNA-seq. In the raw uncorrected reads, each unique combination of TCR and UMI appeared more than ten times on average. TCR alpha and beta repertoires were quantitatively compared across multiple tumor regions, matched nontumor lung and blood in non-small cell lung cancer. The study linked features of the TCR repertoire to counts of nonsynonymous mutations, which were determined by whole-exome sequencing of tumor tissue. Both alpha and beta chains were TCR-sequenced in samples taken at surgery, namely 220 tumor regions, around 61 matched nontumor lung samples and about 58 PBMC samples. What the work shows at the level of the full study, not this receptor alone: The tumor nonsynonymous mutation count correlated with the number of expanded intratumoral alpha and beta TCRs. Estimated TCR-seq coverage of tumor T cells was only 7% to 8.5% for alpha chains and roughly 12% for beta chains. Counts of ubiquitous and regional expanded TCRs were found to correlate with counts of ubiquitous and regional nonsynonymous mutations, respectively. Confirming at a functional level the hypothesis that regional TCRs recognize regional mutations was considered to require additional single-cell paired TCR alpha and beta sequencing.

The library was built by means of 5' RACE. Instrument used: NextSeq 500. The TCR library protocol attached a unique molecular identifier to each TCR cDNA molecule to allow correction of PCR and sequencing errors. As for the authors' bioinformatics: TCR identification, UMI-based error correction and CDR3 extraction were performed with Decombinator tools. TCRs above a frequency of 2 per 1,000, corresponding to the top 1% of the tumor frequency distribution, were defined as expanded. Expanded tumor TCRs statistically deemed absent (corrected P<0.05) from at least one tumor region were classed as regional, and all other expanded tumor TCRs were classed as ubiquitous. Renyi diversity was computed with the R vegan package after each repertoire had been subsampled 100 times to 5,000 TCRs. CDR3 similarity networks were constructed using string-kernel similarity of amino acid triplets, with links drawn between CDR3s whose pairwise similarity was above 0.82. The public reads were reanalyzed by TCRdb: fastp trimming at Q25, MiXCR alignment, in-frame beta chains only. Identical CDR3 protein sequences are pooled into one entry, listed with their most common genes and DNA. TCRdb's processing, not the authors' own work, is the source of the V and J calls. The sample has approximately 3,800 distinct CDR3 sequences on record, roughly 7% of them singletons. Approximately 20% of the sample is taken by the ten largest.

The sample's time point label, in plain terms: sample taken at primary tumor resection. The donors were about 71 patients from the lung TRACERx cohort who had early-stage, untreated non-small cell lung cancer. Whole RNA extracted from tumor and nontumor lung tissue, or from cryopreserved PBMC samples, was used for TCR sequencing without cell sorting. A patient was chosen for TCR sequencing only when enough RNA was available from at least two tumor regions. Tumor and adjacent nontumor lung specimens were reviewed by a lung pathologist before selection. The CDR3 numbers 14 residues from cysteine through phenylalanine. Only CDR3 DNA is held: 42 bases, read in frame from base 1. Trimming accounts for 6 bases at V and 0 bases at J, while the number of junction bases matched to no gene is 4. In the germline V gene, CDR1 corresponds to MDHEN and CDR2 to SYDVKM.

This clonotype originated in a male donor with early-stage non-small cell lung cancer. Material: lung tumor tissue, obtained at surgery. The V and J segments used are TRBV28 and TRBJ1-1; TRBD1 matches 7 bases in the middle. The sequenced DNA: TGTGCCAGCAGCCGTGGACAGGTGAACACTGAAGCTTTCTTT. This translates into CASSRGQVNTEAFF.